This record concerns one T cell receptor beta chain sequence. This sample stems from a study of blood T cell repertoires in COVID-19. TCRdb keeps only in-frame clones here, not all; method: immunoSEQ multiplex PCR. The data show 84,000 or so clones, about 80% seen once. V was clipped by 0 bases and J by 5 bases; unmatched bases: 8. This CDR3 spans 17 amino acids. The germline gives CDR1 SGDLS, CDR2 YYNGEE. The sequenced material came from peripheral blood. This clonotype originated in a woman in her thirties or forties with active or convalescent COVID-19. This chain joins TRBV9 and TRBJ2-5; 12 positions agree with TRBD1. Here the CDR3 reads CASSVGAGTGGDETQYF. CDR3 nucleotides: TGTGCCAGCAGCGTAGGGGCGGGGACAGGGGGCGACGAGACCCAGTACTTC.